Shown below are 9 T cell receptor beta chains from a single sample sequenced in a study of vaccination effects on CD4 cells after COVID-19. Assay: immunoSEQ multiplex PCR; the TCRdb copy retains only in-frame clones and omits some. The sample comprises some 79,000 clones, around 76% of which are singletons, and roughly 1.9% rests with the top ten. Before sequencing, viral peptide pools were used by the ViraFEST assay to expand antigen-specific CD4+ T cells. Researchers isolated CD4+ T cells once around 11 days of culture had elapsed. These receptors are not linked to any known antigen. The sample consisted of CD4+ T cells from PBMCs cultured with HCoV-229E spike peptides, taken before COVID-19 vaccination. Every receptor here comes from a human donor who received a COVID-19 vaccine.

The CDR3 sequence is CASSQVASLAGGPRNTGELFF. The CDR3 coding sequence is TGTGCCAGCAGCCAAGTGGCTTCTCTAGCGGGGGGGCCTAGGAACACCGGGGAGCTGTTTTTT. The chain employs TRBV4-2 and TRBJ2-2, with 12 bases identical to TRBD2. The CDR3 is 21 amino acids. Trimming cost V 1 base and J 1 base; bases outside gene matches: 13. Germline V gives CDR1 LGHNA, CDR2 YNFKEQ.

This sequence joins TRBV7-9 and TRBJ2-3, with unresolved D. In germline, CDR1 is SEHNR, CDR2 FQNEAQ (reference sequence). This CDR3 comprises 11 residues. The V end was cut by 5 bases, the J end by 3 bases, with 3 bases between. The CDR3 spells CASSNTDTQYF. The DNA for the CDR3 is TGTGCCAGCAGCAATACAGATACGCAGTATTTT. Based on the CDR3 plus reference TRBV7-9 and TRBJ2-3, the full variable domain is DTGVSQNPRHKITKRGQNVTFRCDPISEHNRLYWYRQTLGQGPEFLTYFQNEAQLEKSRLLSDRFSAERPKGSFSTLEIQRTEQGDSAMYLCASSNTDTQYFGPGTRLTVL.

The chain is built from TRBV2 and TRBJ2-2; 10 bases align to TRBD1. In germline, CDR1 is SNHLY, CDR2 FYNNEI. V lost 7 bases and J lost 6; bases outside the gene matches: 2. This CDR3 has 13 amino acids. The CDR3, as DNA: TGTGCCAGCAATGGACAGGGGGCCGGGGAGCTGTTTTTT. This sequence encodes CASNGQGAGELFF. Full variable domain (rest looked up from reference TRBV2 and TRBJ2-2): EPEVTQTPSHQVTQMGQEVILRCVPISNHLYFYWYRQILGQKVEFLVSFYNNEISEKSEIFDDQFSVERPDGSNFTLKIRSTKLEDSAMYFCASNGQGAGELFFGEGSRLTVL.

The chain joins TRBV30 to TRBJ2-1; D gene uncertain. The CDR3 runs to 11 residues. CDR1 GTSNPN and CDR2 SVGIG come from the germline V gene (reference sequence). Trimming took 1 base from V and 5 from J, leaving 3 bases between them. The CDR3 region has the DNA TGTGCCTGGAGTGGAAACAATGAGCAGTTCTTC. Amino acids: CAWSGNNEQFF.

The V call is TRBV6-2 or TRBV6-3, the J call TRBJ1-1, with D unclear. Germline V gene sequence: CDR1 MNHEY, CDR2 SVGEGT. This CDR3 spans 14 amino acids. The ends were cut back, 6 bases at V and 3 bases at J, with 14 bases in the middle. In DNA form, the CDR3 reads TGTGCCAGCAGCCAAACATTGTCTTACACTGAAGCTTTCTTT. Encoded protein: CASSQTLSYTEAFF.

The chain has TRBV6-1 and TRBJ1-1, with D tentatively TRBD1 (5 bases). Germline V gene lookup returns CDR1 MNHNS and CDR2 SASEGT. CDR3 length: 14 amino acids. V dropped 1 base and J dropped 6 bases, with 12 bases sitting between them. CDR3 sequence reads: CASSEVPGLSEAFF. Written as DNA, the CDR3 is TGTGCCAGCAGTGAAGTTCCGGGACTGTCTGAAGCTTTCTTT.

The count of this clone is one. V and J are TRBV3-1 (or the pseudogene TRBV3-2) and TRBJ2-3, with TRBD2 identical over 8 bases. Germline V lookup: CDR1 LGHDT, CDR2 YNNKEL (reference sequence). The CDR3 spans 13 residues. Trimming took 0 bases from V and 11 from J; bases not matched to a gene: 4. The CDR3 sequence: CASSQETAGGQYF. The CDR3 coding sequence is TGTGCCAGCAGCCAAGAAACGGCGGGGGGGCAGTATTTT.

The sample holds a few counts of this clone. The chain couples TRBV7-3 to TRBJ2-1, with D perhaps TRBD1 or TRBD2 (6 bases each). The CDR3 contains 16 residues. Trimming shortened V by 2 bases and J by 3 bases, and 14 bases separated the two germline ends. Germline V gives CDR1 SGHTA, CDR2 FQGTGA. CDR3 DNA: TGTGCCAGCAGCTTAGGGTCTAGGGGGGACTACAATGAGCAGTTCTTC. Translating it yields CASSLGSRGDYNEQFF.

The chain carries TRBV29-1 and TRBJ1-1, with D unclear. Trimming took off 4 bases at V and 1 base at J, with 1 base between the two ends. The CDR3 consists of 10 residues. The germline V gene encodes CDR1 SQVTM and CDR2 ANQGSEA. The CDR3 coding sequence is TGCAGCGTTGCGAACACTGAAGCTTTCTTT. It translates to CSVANTEAFF.